This is a list of T cell receptor beta chains from one sample in a study of shared clonotypes between healthy human individuals. The table came from immunoSEQ multiplex PCR; TCRdb's copy has only in-frame clones and leaves some out. The sample lists fewer than 850,000 clones, roughly 91% seen once, with 30% to 40% in the top ten. Sequencing was carried out using memory CD8+ T cells from PBMCs. The receptors stem from a man aged 18 to 35 in good health. Some clones in this sample may be carry-over from other donors' samples. Both conserved end residues are part of each CDR3. A D gene is named only where the DNA matches it firmly. Clone size, where shown, is once, few, many, or a class for clones that have expanded.

TRBV11-2	NA	TRBJ2-7	NA	CASTDRSYEQYF	TGTGCCAGCACCGACCGGTCCTACGAGCAGTACTTC
TRBV27	NA	TRBJ2-7	NA	CASSLGGAAYEQYF	TGTGCCAGCAGTTTAGGGGGGGCAGCCTACGAGCAGTACTTC
TRBV27	NA	TRBJ1-2	TRBD1	CASSNRGRANYGYTF	TGTGCCAGCAGTAACAGGGGGCGGGCTAACTATGGCTACACCTTC
TRBV4-3	NA	TRBJ2-3	NA	CASSRRGADTQYF	TGCGCCAGCAGCCGCCGAGGGGCAGATACGCAGTATTTT
TRBV4-1	NA	TRBJ2-1	NA	CASSQGWLNEQFF	TGCGCCAGCAGCCAAGGTTGGCTCAATGAGCAGTTCTTC
TRBV5-1	once	TRBJ2-5	TRBD1	CASRHRDRVRETQYF	TGCGCCAGCAGACACCGGGACAGGGTTCGAGAGACCCAGTACTTC
TRBV10-3	NA	TRBJ2-1	TRBD2	CAISESRLAGGPVNEQFF	TGTGCCATCAGTGAGTCGAGGCTAGCGGGAGGGCCTGTTAATGAGCAGTTCTTC
TRBV4-1	once	TRBJ2-1	NA	CASSPIRTNIEQFF	TGCGCCAGCAGCCCGATTAGAACCAATATAGAGCAGTTCTTC
TRBV7-9	NA	TRBJ2-2	TRBD2	CASSTTSGRLNTGELFF	TGTGCCAGCAGCACCACTAGCGGGAGGCTGAACACCGGGGAGCTGTTTTTT
TRBV4-1	NA	TRBJ2-3	NA	CASSPYGVADTQYF	TGCGCCAGCAGCCCATACGGGGTTGCAGATACGCAGTATTTT
TRBV15	once	TRBJ2-5	NA	CATSRDRDNLEETQYF	TGTGCCACCAGCAGAGATCGGGACAACCTGGAGGAGACCCAGTACTTC
TRBV5-5	NA	TRBJ2-7	NA	CASSLVASYEQYF	TGTGCCAGCAGCTTGGTGGCTTCCTACGAGCAGTACTTC
TRBV5-1	NA	TRBJ1-1	NA	CASSDLNTEAFF	TGCGCCAGCAGCGACCTGAACACTGAAGCTTTCTTT
TRBV6-1	NA	TRBJ1-2	NA	CASSVLRGSWTF	TGTGCCAGCAGTGTCCTCCGGGGGAGTTGGACCTTC
TRBV10-3	NA	TRBJ2-1	TRBD2	CAISPLLAEGRVFF	TGTGCCATCAGTCCCCTTCTAGCGGAGGGCAGGGTGTTCTTC
TRBV27	NA	TRBJ2-7	NA	CASSSYPLGPEQYF	TGTGCCAGCAGTTCATATCCGTTAGGGCCCGAGCAGTACTTC
TRBV29-1	once	TRBJ2-7	NA	CSVDAGLGSYEQYF	TGCAGCGTTGACGCGGGGTTGGGTAGTTACGAGCAGTACTTC
TRBV29-1	few	TRBJ1-2	NA	CSVEVGGSGYTF	TGCAGCGTTGAAGTAGGCGGTAGCGGCTACACCTTC
TRBV19	NA	TRBJ2-5	NA	CASSIGFVTPPETQYF	TGTGCCAGTAGTATCGGTTTCGTCACCCCGCCAGAGACCCAGTACTTC
TRBV4-1	NA	TRBJ1-1	TRBD1	CASSHANQGVGTEAFF	TGCGCCAGCAGCCACGCTAACCAGGGGGTCGGGACTGAAGCTTTCTTT
TRBV14	few	TRBJ1-1	NA	CASSPLRSDMNTEAFF	TGTGCCAGCAGCCCCCTAAGATCGGATATGAACACTGAAGCTTTCTTT
TRBV7-8	NA	TRBJ2-7	NA	CASSFPGNYEQYF	TGTGCCAGCAGCTTTCCGGGAAACTACGAGCAGTACTTC
TRBV28	NA	TRBJ2-5	NA	CASRPGPYPKGETQYF	TGTGCCAGCAGGCCGGGTCCCTACCCTAAGGGAGAGACCCAGTACTTC
TRBV6-6	NA	TRBJ2-3	NA	CASYPGIPTDTQYF	TGTGCCAGCTACCCCGGGATACCGACAGATACGCAGTATTTT
TRBV14	NA	TRBJ1-2	NA	CASSQGAENYGYTF	TGTGCCAGCAGCCAAGGGGCCGAGAACTATGGCTACACCTTC
TRBV29-1	NA	TRBJ2-5	TRBD1	CSGRTGTGEETQYF	TGCAGCGGGAGAACCGGGACAGGGGAAGAGACCCAGTACTTC
TRBV10-3	NA	TRBJ2-1	NA	CAISESQVALFRGNEQFF	TGTGCCATCAGTGAGTCGCAGGTAGCCTTATTCCGGGGGAATGAGCAGTTCTTC
TRBV2	NA	TRBJ2-7	TRBD1	CASSEGFRGTGLDYEQYF	TGTGCCAGCAGTGAAGGATTTAGAGGGACAGGGCTGGACTACGAGCAGTACTTC
TRBV10-2	NA	TRBJ2-1	NA	CASSELPQPPYNEQFF	TGCGCCAGCAGTGAGCTTCCACAGCCTCCCTACAATGAGCAGTTCTTC